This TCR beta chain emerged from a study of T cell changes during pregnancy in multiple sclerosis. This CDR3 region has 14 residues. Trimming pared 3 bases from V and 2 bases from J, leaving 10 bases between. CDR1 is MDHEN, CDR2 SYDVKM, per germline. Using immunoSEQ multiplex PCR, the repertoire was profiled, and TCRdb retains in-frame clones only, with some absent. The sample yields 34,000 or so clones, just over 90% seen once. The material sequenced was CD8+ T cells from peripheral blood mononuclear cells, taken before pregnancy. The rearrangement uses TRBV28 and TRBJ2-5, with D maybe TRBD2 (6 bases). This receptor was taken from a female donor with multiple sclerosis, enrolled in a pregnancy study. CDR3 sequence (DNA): TGTGCCAGCAGTTTCAGTGGGGGGCAAGAGACCCAGTACTTC. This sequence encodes CASSFSGGQETQYF. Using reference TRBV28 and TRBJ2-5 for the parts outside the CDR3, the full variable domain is DVKVTQSSRYLVKRTGEKVFLECVQDMDHENMFWYRQDPGLGLRLIYFSYDVKMKEKGDIPEGYSVSREKKERFSLILESASTNQTSMYLCASSFSGGQETQYFGPGTRLLVL.